This entry features one T cell receptor (beta chain) sequence. These data are taken from a study of blood T cell repertoires in COVID-19. About the research overall: The analysed material was cDNA or gDNA that came from T cells, B-cell-depleted T cells, or PBMCs.

Sequencing was performed with immunoSEQ multiplex PCR; in TCRdb, only in-frame clones are kept and a portion is missing. The sample records under 110,000 clones, 85% being singletons. CDR1 and CDR2 (germline): LNHDA, SQIVND (reference sequence). The CDR3 loop spans 11 amino acids. V lost 7 bases and J lost 14, with 15 bases in between. This rearrangement joins TRBV19 to TRBJ1-5; the D is unclear. The sequenced material came from peripheral blood. This TCR was recovered from a woman aged 70-85 years with active or convalescent COVID-19. The CDR3 sequence is CASKRGREEHF. The CDR3 nucleotides are TGTGCCAGTAAACGAGGACGGGAGGAGCATTTT.